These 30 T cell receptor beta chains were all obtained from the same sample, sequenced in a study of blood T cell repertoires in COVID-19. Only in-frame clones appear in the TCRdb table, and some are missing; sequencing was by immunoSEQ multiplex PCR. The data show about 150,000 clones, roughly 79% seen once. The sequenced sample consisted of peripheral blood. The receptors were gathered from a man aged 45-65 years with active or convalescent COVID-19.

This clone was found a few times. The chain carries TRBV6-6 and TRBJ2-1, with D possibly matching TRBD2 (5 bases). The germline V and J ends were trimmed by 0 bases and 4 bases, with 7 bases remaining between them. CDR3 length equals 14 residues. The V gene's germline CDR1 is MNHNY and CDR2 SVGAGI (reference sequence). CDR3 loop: CASSYSAEYNEQFF. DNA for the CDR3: TGTGCCAGCAGTTACTCAGCGGAATACAATGAGCAGTTCTTC.

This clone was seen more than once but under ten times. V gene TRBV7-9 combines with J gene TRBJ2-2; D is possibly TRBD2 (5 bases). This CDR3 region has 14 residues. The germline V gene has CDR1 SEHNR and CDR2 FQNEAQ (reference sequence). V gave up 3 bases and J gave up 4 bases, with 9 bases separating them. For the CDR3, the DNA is TGTGCCAGCAGCTTTGGTGGGAGCACCGGGGAGCTGTTTTTT. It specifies CASSFGGSTGELFF.

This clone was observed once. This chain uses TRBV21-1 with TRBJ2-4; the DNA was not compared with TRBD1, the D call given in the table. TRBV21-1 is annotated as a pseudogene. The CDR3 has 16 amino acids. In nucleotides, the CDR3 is TGTGCCAGCAGCAAGGGCACAGCCCTAGCCAAAAACATTCAGTACTTC. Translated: CASSKGTALAKNIQYF.

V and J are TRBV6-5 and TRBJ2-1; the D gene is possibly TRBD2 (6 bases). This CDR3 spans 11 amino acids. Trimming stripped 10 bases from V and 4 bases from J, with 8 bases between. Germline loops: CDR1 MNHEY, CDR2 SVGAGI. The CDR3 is CATSGYNEQFF. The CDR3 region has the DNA TGTGCCACCAGCGGGTACAATGAGCAGTTCTTC.

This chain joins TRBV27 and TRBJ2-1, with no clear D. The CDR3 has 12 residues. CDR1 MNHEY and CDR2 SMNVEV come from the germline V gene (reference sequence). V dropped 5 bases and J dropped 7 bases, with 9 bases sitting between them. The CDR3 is CASSGTENEQFF. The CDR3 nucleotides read TGTGCCAGCAGTGGCACCGAAAATGAGCAGTTCTTC.

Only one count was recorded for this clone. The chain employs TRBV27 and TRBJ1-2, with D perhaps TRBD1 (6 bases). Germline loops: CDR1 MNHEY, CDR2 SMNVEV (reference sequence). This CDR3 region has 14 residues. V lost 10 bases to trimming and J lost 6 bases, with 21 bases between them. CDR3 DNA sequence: TGTGCCACAGGGCTACAGGGCGGCCGAGATGGCTACACCTTC. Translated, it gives CATGLQGGRDGYTF.

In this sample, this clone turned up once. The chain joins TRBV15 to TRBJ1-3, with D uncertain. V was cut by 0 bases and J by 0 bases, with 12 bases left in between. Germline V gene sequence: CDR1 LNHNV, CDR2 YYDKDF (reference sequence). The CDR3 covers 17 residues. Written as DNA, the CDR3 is TGTGCCACCAGCAGAGATTTATTCGGGTCCTCTGGAAACACCATATATTTT. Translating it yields CATSRDLFGSSGNTIYF.

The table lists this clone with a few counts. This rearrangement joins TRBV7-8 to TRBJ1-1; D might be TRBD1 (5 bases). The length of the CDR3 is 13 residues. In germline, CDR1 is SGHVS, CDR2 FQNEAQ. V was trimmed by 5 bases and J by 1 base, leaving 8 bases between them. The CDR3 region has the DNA TGTGCCAGCAGCGCAACAGGGAACACTGAAGCTTTCTTT. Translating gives CASSATGNTEAFF.

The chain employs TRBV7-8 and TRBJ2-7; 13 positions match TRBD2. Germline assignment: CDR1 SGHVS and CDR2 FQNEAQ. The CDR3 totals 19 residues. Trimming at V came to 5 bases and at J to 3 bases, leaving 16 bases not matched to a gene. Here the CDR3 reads CASSPGLAGVSSPFYEQYF. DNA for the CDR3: TGTGCCAGCAGCCCTGGACTAGCGGGAGTCTCGTCTCCGTTCTACGAGCAGTACTTC. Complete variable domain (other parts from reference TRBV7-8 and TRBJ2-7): GAGVSQSPRYKVAKRGQDVALRCDPISGHVSLFWYQQALGQGPEFLTYFQNEAQLDKSGLPSDRFFAERPEGSVSTLKIQRTQQEDSAVYLCASSPGLAGVSSPFYEQYFGPGTRLTVT.

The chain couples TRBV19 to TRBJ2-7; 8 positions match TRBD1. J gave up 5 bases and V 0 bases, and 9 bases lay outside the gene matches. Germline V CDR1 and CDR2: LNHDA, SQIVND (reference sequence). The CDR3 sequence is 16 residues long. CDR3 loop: CASSIDRRTGSHEQYF. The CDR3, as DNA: TGTGCCAGTAGTATAGACCGTCGGACAGGGTCCCACGAGCAGTACTTC.

CDR3 sequence (DNA): TGTGCCAGCAGCCAGCCGCGCGAGCGGGAGTTGGACGAGCAGTACTTC. Protein: CASSQPRERELDEQYF. The chain carries TRBV6-2 or TRBV6-3 and TRBJ2-7; 8 nucleotides agree with TRBD2. Germline loops: CDR1 MNHEY, CDR2 SVGEGT. The V and J ends lost 6 bases and 5 bases, in that order; junction bases with no gene match: 15. This CDR3 is 16 amino acids long.

CDR3: CASSQGFGNGVYNEQFF. The CDR3 bases are TGCGCCAGCAGCCAAGGATTCGGCAACGGGGTTTACAATGAGCAGTTCTTC. The rearrangement uses TRBV4-1 and TRBJ2-1, with D possibly matching TRBD2 (5 bases). The CDR3 loop spans 17 amino acids. Germline V CDR1 and CDR2: MGHRA, YSYEKL. Trimming stripped 1 base from V and 4 bases from J, with 17 bases between.

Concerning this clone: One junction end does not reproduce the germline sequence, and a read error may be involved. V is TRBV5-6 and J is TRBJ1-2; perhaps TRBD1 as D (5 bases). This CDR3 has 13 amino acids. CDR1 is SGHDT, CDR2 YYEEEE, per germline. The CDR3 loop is CASTLGDSYGYTF. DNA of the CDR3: TGTGCCAGCACCTTGGGAGACAGCTATGGCTACACCTTC.

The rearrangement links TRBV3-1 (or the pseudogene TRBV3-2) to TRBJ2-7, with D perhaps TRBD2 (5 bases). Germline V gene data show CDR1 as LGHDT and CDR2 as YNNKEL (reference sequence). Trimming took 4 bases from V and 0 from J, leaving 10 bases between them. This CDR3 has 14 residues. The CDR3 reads CASSRHRGSYEQYF. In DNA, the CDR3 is TGTGCCAGCAGCCGACATCGGGGCTCCTACGAGCAGTACTTC.

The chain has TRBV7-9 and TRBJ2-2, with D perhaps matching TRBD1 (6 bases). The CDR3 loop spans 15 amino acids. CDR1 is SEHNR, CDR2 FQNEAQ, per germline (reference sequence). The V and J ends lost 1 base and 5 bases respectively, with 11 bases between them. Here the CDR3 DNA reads TGTGCCAGCAGCTTAGTTGAACAGGGAACCGGGGAGCTGTTTTTT. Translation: CASSLVEQGTGELFF.

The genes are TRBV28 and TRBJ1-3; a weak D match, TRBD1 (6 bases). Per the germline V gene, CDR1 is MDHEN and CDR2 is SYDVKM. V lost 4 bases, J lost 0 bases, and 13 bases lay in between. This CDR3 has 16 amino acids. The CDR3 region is CASSSFGQSSGNTIYF. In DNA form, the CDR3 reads TGTGCCAGCAGTTCCTTCGGACAGAGCTCTGGAAACACCATATATTTT. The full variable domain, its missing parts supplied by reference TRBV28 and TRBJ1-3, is DVKVTQSSRYLVKRTGEKVFLECVQDMDHENMFWYRQDPGLGLRLIYFSYDVKMKEKGDIPEGYSVSREKKERFSLILESASTNQTSMYLCASSSFGQSSGNTIYFGEGSWLTVV.

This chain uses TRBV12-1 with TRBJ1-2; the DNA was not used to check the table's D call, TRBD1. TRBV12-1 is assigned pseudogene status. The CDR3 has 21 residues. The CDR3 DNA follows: TGTGCCAGCAGCTTTTGGCGGGGAATCGAGACAGGGGCACCTTTTAACTATGGCTACACCTTC. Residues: CASSFWRGIETGAPFNYGYTF.

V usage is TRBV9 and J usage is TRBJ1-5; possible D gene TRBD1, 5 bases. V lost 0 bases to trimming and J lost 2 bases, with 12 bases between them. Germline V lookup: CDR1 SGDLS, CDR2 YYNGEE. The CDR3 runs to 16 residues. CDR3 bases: TGTGCCAGCAGCGTAGACGGGGGAATCGGCAATCAGCCCCAGCATTTT. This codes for CASSVDGGIGNQPQHF.

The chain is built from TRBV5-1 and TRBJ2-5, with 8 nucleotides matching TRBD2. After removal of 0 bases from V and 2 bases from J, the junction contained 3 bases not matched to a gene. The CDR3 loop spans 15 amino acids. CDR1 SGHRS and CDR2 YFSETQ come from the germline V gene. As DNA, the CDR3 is TGCGCCAGCAGCTTGGCTAGCGGGTCACAAGAGACCCAGTACTTC. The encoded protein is CASSLASGSQETQYF.

The CDR3 bases are TGTGCCAGCAGCTCACCGGTGGGGGGAAGGAGGTATGGCTACACCTTC. Protein: CASSSPVGGRRYGYTF. The rearrangement links TRBV5-6 to TRBJ1-2; D perhaps matches TRBD1 (5 bases). The CDR3 totals 16 residues. Germline V gives CDR1 SGHDT, CDR2 YYEEEE. V dropped 3 bases and J dropped 5 bases, with 20 bases sitting between them.

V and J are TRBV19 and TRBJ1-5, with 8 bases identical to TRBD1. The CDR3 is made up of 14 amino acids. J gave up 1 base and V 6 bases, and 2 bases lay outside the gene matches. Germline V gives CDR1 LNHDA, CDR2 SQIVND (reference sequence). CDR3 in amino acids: CASSRGQSNQPQHF. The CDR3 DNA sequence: TGTGCCAGTAGCAGGGGGCAGAGCAATCAGCCCCAGCATTTT.

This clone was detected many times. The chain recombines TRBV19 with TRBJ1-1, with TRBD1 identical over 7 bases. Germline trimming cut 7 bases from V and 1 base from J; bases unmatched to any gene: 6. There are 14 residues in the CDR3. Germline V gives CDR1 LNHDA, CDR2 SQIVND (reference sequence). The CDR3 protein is CASIGTEENTEAFF. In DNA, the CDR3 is TGTGCCAGTATTGGGACAGAAGAGAACACTGAAGCTTTCTTT.

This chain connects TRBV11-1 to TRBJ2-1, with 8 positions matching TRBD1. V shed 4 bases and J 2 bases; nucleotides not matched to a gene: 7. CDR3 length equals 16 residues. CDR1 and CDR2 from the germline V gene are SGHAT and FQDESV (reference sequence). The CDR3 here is CASSSPGTGTYNEQFF. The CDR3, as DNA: TGTGCCAGCAGCTCCCCCGGGACAGGCACCTACAATGAGCAGTTCTTC. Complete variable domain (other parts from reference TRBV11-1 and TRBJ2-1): EAEVAQSPRYKITEKSQAVAFWCDPISGHATLYWYRQILGQGPELLVQFQDESVVDDSQLPKDRFSAERLKGVDSTLKIQPAELGDSAMYLCASSSPGTGTYNEQFFGPGTRLTVL.

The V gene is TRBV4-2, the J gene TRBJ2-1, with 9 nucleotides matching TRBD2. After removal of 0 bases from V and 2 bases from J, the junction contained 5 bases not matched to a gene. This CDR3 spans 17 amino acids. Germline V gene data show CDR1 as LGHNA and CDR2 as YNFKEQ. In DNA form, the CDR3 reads TGTGCCAGCAGCCAAGATATAGCGGGAGCCCCCTACAATGAGCAGTTCTTC. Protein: CASSQDIAGAPYNEQFF.

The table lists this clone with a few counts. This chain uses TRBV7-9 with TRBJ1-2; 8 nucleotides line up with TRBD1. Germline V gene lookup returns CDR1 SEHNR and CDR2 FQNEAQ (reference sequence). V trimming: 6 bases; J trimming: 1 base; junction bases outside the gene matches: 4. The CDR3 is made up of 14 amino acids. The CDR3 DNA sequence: TGTGCCAGCAGGGCTACAGGGGGTAACTATGGCTACACCTTC. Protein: CASRATGGNYGYTF.

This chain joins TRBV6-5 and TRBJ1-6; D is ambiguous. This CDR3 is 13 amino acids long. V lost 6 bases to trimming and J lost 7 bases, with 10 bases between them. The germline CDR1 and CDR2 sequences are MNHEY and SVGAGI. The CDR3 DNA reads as TGTGCCAGCAGGCGGGGATCGAATTCACCCCTCCACTTT. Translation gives CASRRGSNSPLHF.

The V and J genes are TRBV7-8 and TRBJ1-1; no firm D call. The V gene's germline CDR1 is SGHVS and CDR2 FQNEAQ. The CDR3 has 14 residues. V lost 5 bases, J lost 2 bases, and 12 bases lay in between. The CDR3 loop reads CASSPGKGNTEAFF. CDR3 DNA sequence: TGTGCCAGCAGCCCCGGGAAGGGAAACACTGAAGCTTTCTTT.

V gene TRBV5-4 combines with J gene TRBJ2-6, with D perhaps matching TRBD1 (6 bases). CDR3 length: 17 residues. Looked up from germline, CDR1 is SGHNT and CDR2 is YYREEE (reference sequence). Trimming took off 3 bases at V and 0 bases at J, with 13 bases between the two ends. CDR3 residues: CASSSGHPASGANVLTF. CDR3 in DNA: TGTGCCAGCAGCTCGGGACACCCAGCCTCTGGGGCCAACGTCCTGACTTTC.

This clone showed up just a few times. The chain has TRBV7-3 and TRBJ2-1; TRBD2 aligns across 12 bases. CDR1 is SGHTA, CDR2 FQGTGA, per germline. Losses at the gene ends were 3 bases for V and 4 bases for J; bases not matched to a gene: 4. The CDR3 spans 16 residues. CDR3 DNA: TGTGCCAGCAGCTTTCTGACTAGCGGGGGTTACAATGAGCAGTTCTTC. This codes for CASSFLTSGGYNEQFF.

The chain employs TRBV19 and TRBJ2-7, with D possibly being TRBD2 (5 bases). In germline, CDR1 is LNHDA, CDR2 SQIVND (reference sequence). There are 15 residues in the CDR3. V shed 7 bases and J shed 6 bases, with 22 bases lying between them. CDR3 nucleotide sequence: TGTGCCAGTACCGATCGTGGAGGCACGAGGGCCGAGCAGTACTTC. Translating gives CASTDRGGTRAEQYF.